Below, 23 T cell receptor beta chains from the same sample are listed, as sequenced in a study of cytotoxic CD8 clonotypes in ibrutinib-treated CLL. The table came from immunoSEQ multiplex PCR; TCRdb's copy has only in-frame clones and leaves some out. The table includes hundreds of thousands of clones, less than 75% detected once. The sequencing here drew on PBMCs, taken after 24 months of ibrutinib treatment. All receptors derive from a human donor with chronic lymphocytic leukemia.

The V call is TRBV27, the J call TRBJ2-7; 9 nucleotides agree with TRBD2. Germline trimming cut 4 bases from V and 6 bases from J; bases unmatched to any gene: 7. The germline V gene has CDR1 MNHEY and CDR2 SMNVEV (reference sequence). The CDR3 loop spans 14 amino acids. The CDR3 spells CASSYAGLAIEQYF. The CDR3 region has the DNA TGTGCCAGCAGTTATGCTGGACTAGCGATCGAGCAGTACTTC.

The chain recombines TRBV19 with TRBJ2-1; D gene unclear. Germline V gene lookup returns CDR1 LNHDA and CDR2 SQIVND (reference sequence). V was shortened by 6 bases and J by 2 bases, with 11 bases between the two germline ends. CDR3 length: 14 residues. The CDR3 spells CASRDLITYNEQFF. CDR3 coding DNA: TGTGCCAGTAGGGACCTAATCACCTACAATGAGCAGTTCTTC.

A remark on this clone: Other DNA variants within this sample encode the same CDR3. The rearrangement joins TRBV5-1 to TRBJ2-7, with 7 bases that match TRBD2. Trimming cost V 5 bases and J 0 bases; bases outside gene matches: 5. Germline V lookup: CDR1 SGHRS, CDR2 YFSETQ. The CDR3 totals 14 residues. CDR3 in amino acids: CASSSSGSSYEQYF. The CDR3 DNA reads as TGCGCCAGCAGTTCTAGCGGTAGCTCCTACGAGCAGTACTTC.

The J gene is TRBJ2-1, the V gene TRBV14, with 8 bases fitting TRBD2. CDR1 is SGHDN, CDR2 FVKESK, per germline. With 3 bases clipped from V and 15 bases from J, the junction kept 7 bases outside the gene matches. CDR3 length: 12 amino acids. The CDR3 sequence: CASSQIRTSLFF. CDR3 in DNA: TGTGCCAGCAGCCAGATCAGGACTAGCCTGTTCTTC.

The CDR3, as DNA: TGTGCCAGCAGGGGTAGCGGCTACGAGCAGTACTTC. Its protein is CASRGSGYEQYF. The V and J genes are TRBV6-5 and TRBJ2-7; D is possibly TRBD2 (6 bases). The V gene lost 6 bases and the J gene lost 3 bases, with 9 bases spanning the gap. The germline gives CDR1 MNHEY, CDR2 SVGAGI. The CDR3 totals 12 residues.

This clone occurred a few times. The J gene is TRBJ2-7, the V gene TRBV7-9; D might be TRBD2 (5 bases). The CDR3 loop spans 13 amino acids. The V gene's germline CDR1 is SEHNR and CDR2 FQNEAQ (reference sequence). V was cut by 1 base and J by 8 bases, with 12 bases left in between. CDR3 nucleotide sequence: TGTGCCAGCAGCTTAGGGGAGAGTAGGAAGCAGTACTTC. Encoded protein: CASSLGESRKQYF.

The CDR3 nucleotides read TGCGCCAGCAGCCAAGATCATACCGTGAGCTCCTACAATGAGCAGTTCTTC. Amino acids: CASSQDHTVSSYNEQFF. This chain joins TRBV4-1 and TRBJ2-1; D is undetermined. V was pared by 0 bases and J by 0 bases, with 12 bases between. The CDR3 runs to 17 residues. Per the germline V gene, CDR1 is MGHRA and CDR2 is YSYEKL.

This clone was seen only a few times. The chain carries TRBV7-2 and TRBJ1-1; no definite D call. The CDR3 extends over 12 amino acids. Per germline, CDR1 SGHTA and CDR2 FQGNSA. V lost 4 bases to trimming and J lost 6 bases, with 9 bases between them. The CDR3 DNA follows: TGTGCCAGCAGCTCCGGACGATCTGAAGCTTTCTTT. It specifies CASSSGRSEAFF.

This clone came up a few times. In the same sample, other DNA sequences code for this CDR3. This chain joins TRBV29-1 and TRBJ1-2; D call uncertain. The CDR3 runs to 10 residues. V was trimmed by 2 bases and J by 4 bases, leaving 2 bases between them. Germline CDR1 and CDR2: SQVTM and ANQGSEA. The CDR3 nucleotides are TGCAGCGTTGAATCCTATGGCTACACCTTC. Translating gives CSVESYGYTF.

The rearrangement links TRBV27 to TRBJ2-7, with TRBD1 as a possible D gene (6 bases). The CDR3 consists of 13 residues. Germline loops: CDR1 MNHEY, CDR2 SMNVEV (reference sequence). Trimming took off 6 bases at V and 2 bases at J, with 11 bases between the two ends. CDR3: CASRSRQAYEQYF. The CDR3 nucleotides are TGTGCCAGCAGATCGAGACAGGCCTACGAGCAGTACTTC.

The chain carries TRBV10-2 and TRBJ2-7; TRBD1 is a possible D gene (6 bases). Germline V gives CDR1 WSHSY, CDR2 SAAADI. Trimming removed 10 bases at V and 0 bases at J, with 22 bases between. The CDR3 covers 16 residues. The CDR3 region is CATTQGGYKASYEQYF. For the CDR3, the DNA is TGCGCCACTACACAGGGTGGGTATAAGGCCTCCTACGAGCAGTACTTC.

This chain joins TRBV4-3 and TRBJ2-1; D may be TRBD1 or TRBD2 (5 bases each). The germline V and J ends were trimmed by 0 bases and 6 bases, with 12 bases remaining between them. The CDR3 sequence is 15 residues long. Germline CDR1 LGHNA, CDR2 YSLEER. Here the CDR3 DNA reads TGCGCCAGCAGCCAAGACCAGGGACGGATCAATGAGCAGTTCTTC. Translated: CASSQDQGRINEQFF.

The V and J genes are TRBV7-2 and TRBJ2-7; 8 bases line up with TRBD1. Germline assignment: CDR1 SGHTA and CDR2 FQGNSA. J gave up 6 bases and V 5 bases, and 9 bases lay outside the gene matches. This CDR3 is built from 14 residues. The CDR3 coding sequence is TGTGCCAGCAGCCGCCCGGACAGGGCCGGCGAGCAGTACTTC. This encodes CASSRPDRAGEQYF.

V is TRBV27 and J is TRBJ2-1; D is unresolved. V lost 8 bases, J lost 3 bases, and 14 bases lay in between. The CDR3 has 14 amino acids. Looked up from germline, CDR1 is MNHEY and CDR2 is SMNVEV (reference sequence). CDR3 nucleotide sequence: TGTGCCAGCCGTCAGGTGACCTTCTACAATGAGCAGTTCTTC. Its translation: CASRQVTFYNEQFF.

The chain carries TRBV5-4 and TRBJ2-7, with TRBD2 identical over 11 bases. Germline CDR1 reads SGHNT; CDR2 reads YYREEE (reference sequence). The CDR3 is made up of 14 amino acids. V gave up 5 bases and J gave up 4 bases; unmatched junction bases: 5. DNA for the CDR3: TGTGCCAGCAGTTCGGGACTAGCGGAGTACGAGCAGTACTTC. Translation gives CASSSGLAEYEQYF.

V gene TRBV28 combines with J gene TRBJ1-5; D is unclear. The CDR3 runs 15 residues. The V and J ends lost 1 base and 7 bases respectively, with 14 bases between them. Per the germline V gene, CDR1 is MDHEN and CDR2 is SYDVKM. The CDR3 loop is CASSLSVGPHQPQHF. In nucleotides, the CDR3 is TGTGCCAGCAGTTTATCGGTAGGGCCCCACCAGCCCCAGCATTTT.

The V and J genes are TRBV6-5 and TRBJ1-1; TRBD1 aligns across 7 bases. The CDR3 contains 13 residues. Looked up from germline, CDR1 is MNHEY and CDR2 is SVGAGI. Germline trimming cut 5 bases from V and 1 base from J; bases unmatched to any gene: 1. In DNA form, the CDR3 reads TGTGCCAGCAGTAGGACAGGGAACACTGAAGCTTTCTTT. Its protein product is CASSRTGNTEAFF.

Regarding this clone: At one boundary the junction diverges from the germline segment, which might be a read error. V and J are TRBV7-9 and TRBJ2-1; tentative D call: TRBD2 (5 bases). The CDR3 consists of 12 residues. Germline V gene data show CDR1 as SEHNR and CDR2 as FQNEAQ (reference sequence). CDR3 sequence (DNA): TGTGCCAGCAGCTTAGCGGCCCGGGTCGGGGTCTTC. Protein sequence: CASSLAARVGVF. The full variable domain, with the rest looked up from reference TRBV7-9 and TRBJ2-1, is DTGVSQNPRHKITKRGQNVTFRCDPISEHNRLYWYRQTLGQGPEFLTYFQNEAQLEKSRLLSDRFSAERPKGSFSTLEIQRTEQGDSAMYLCASSLAARVGVFGPGTRLTVL.

The table lists this clone with a few counts. V gene TRBV28 combines with J gene TRBJ2-7; 8 positions agree with TRBD2. The CDR3 is 13 amino acids. V shed 6 bases and J 6 bases; nucleotides not matched to a gene: 7. Germline V gene data show CDR1 as MDHEN and CDR2 as SYDVKM. The CDR3 loop is CASSDGRALEQYF. The DNA of the CDR3 is TGTGCCAGCAGCGACGGGAGGGCCCTCGAGCAGTACTTC.

Turning to this clone: At one end the junction does not follow the germline gene, possibly because of a read error. J is TRBJ2-6 and V is TRBV7-7; D unclear. This CDR3 comprises 15 residues. Looked up from germline, CDR1 is SSHAT and CDR2 is FNYEAQ (reference sequence). CDR3 sequence: CASSLGVAGANVLTF. In DNA, the CDR3 is TGTGCTAGCAGCTTAGGCGTTGCTGGGGCCAACGTCCTGACTTTC.

The J gene is TRBJ2-2, the V gene TRBV29-1; 8 bases agree with TRBD2. There are 15 residues in the CDR3. The germline gives CDR1 SQVTM, CDR2 ANQGSEA. V was clipped by 0 bases and J by 4 bases; unmatched bases: 4. DNA for the CDR3: TGCAGCGTTGAAGATCCGGGAGGGCTCACCGGGGAGCTGTTTTTT. This encodes CSVEDPGGLTGELFF.

V usage is TRBV5-1 and J usage is TRBJ2-5; D gene uncertain. The V and J ends lost 2 bases and 2 bases respectively, with 10 bases between them. The CDR3 is 14 residues long. Germline V gives CDR1 SGHRS, CDR2 YFSETQ. CDR3 amino acids: CASSFGGNQETQYF. The CDR3 region has the DNA TGCGCCAGCAGCTTCGGTGGGAATCAAGAGACCCAGTACTTC.

This clone was detected a few times. This chain connects TRBV7-2 to TRBJ2-7, with D perhaps being TRBD1 or TRBD2 (5 bases each). The CDR3 loop spans 14 amino acids. The V gene's germline CDR1 is SGHTA and CDR2 FQGNSA. Deletions cut 5 bases from V and 6 bases from J, with 17 bases between. CDR3 nucleotides: TGTGCCAGCAGCCCGGGGACCACCTATGCCGAGCAGTACTTC. Its translation: CASSPGTTYAEQYF.